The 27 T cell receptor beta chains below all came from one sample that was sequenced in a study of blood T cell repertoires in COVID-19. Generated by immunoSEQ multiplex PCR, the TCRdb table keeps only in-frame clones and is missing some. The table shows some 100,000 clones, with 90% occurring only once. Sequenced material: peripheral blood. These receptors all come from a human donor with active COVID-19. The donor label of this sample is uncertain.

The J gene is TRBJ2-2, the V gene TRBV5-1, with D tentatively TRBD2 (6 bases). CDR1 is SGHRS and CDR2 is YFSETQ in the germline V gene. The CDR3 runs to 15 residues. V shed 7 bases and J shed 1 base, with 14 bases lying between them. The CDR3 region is CASGTGELNTGELFF. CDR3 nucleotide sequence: TGCGCCAGCGGAACGGGGGAGTTGAACACCGGGGAGCTGTTTTTT.

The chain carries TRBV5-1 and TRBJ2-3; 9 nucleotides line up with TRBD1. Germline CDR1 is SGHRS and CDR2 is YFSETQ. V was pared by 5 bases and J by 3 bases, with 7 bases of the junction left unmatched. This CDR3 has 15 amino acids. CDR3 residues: CASRRMTGGTDTQYF. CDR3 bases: TGCGCCAGCAGAAGAATGACAGGGGGGACAGATACGCAGTATTTT. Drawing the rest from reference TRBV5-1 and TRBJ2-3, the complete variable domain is KAGVTQTPRYLIKTRGQQVTLSCSPISGHRSVSWYQQTPGQGLQFLFEYFSETQRNKGNFPGRFSGRQFSNSRSEMNVSTLELGDSALYLCASRRMTGGTDTQYFGPGTRLTVL.

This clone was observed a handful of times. The CDR3 DNA is TGTGCCAGCACCAGGGACTCTATCACTGAAGCTTTCTTT. Amino acids: CASTRDSITEAFF. J is TRBJ1-1 and V is TRBV5-4; D is perhaps TRBD1 (5 bases). The CDR3 is 13 residues long. Germline V gene sequence: CDR1 SGHNT, CDR2 YYREEE (reference sequence). V dropped 6 bases and J dropped 4 bases, with 13 bases sitting between them.

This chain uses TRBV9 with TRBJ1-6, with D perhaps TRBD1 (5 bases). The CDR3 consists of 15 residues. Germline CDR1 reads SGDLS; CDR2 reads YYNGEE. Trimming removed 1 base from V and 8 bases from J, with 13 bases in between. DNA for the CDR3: TGTGCCAGCAGCGTATCCCCCGGGGGAGATTCACCCCTCCACTTT. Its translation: CASSVSPGGDSPLHF.

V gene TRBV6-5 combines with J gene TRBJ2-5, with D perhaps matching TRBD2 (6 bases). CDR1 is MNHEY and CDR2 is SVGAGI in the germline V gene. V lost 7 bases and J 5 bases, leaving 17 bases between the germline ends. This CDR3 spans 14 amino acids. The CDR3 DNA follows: TGTGCCAGCATCCTTAGCGGCCTCGAGGAGACCCAGTACTTC. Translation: CASILSGLEETQYF.

The CDR3 DNA reads TGTGCCAGCTCCCTTGGGCGACAAGAGACCCAGTACTTC. Translated, it gives CASSLGRQETQYF. V is TRBV5-6 and J is TRBJ2-5, with D unresolved. V was clipped by 7 bases and J by 2 bases, with 12 bases between them. The CDR3 is 13 amino acids. Germline CDR1 is SGHDT and CDR2 is YYEEEE. Full variable domain (rest looked up from reference TRBV5-6 and TRBJ2-5): DAGVTQSPTHLIKTRGQQVTLRCSPKSGHDTVSWYQQALGQGPQFIFQYYEEEERQRGNFPDRFSGHQFPNYSSELNVNALLLGDSALYLCASSLGRQETQYFGPGTRLLVL.

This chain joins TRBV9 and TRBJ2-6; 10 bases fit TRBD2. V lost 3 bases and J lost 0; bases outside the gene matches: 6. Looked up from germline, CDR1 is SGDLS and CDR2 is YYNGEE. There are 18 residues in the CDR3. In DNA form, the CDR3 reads TGTGCCAGCAGCGGTAGCGGGGGGCTCTTCTCTGGGGCCAACGTCCTGACTTTC. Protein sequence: CASSGSGGLFSGANVLTF.

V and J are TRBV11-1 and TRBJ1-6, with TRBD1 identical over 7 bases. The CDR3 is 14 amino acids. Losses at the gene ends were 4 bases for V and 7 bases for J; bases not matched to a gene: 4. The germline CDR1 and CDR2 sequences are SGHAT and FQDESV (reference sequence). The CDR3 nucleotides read TGTGCCAGCAGCTGGGGACAGCAAAATTCACCCCTCCACTTT. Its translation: CASSWGQQNSPLHF.

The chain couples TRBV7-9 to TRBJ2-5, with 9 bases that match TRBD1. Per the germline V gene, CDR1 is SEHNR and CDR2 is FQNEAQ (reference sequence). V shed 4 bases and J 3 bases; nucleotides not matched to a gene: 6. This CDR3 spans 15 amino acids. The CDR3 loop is CASSSGTGTKETQYF. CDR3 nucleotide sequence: TGTGCCAGCAGCTCCGGGACAGGGACTAAAGAGACCCAGTACTTC.

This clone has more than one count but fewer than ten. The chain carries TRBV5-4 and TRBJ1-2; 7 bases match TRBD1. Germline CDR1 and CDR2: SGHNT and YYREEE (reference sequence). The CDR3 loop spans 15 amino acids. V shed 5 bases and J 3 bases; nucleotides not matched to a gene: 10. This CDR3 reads CASSPGQNYYYGYTF. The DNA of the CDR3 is TGTGCCAGCAGTCCGGGACAGAATTATTACTATGGCTACACCTTC.

The CDR3 spells CASSMLPGVDLTEAFF. The CDR3 DNA reads TGTGCCAGTAGTATGCTCCCGGGGGTGGACCTCACTGAAGCTTTCTTT. This chain uses TRBV19 with TRBJ1-1; D might be TRBD1 (5 bases). Germline loops: CDR1 LNHDA, CDR2 SQIVND (reference sequence). The CDR3 sequence is 16 residues long. V was pared by 3 bases and J by 4 bases, with 18 bases between.

This CDR3 is CASSGTPASTDTQYF. The CDR3 nucleotides read TGTGCCAGCAGCGGGACTCCCGCTAGCACAGATACGCAGTATTTT. The rearrangement links TRBV9 to TRBJ2-3; D may be TRBD2 (5 bases). The ends were cut back, 3 bases at V and 0 bases at J, with 11 bases in the middle. CDR1 is SGDLS, CDR2 YYNGEE, per germline. This CDR3 comprises 15 residues.

The CDR3 loop reads CASSQSYRAEQYF. CDR3 sequence (DNA): TGCGCCAGCAGCCAAAGCTACAGGGCCGAGCAGTACTTC. The V call is TRBV4-3, the J call TRBJ2-7; TRBD1 is a possible D gene (6 bases). The V end lost 2 bases, the J end lost 6 bases, and 11 bases lay between the germline ends. This CDR3 is built from 13 residues. Germline V CDR1 and CDR2: LGHNA, YSLEER.

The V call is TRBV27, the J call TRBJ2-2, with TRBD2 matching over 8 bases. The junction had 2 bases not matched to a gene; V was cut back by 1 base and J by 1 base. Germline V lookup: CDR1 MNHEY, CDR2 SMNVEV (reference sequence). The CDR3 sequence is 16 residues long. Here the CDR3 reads CASSLFGGVNTGELFF. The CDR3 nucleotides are TGTGCCAGCAGTTTATTCGGGGGGGTGAACACCGGGGAGCTGTTTTTT.

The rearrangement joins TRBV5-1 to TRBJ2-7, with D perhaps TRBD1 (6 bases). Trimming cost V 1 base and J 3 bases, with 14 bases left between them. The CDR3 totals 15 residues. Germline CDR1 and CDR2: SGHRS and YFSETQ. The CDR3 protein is CASSLSPGQHYEQYF. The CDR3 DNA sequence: TGCGCCAGCAGCTTGTCCCCCGGACAGCACTACGAGCAGTACTTC.

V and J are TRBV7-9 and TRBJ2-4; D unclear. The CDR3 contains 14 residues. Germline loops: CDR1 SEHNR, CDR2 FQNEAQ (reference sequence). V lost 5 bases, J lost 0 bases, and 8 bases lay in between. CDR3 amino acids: CASSHISAKNIQYF. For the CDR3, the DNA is TGTGCCAGCAGCCACATTTCAGCCAAAAACATTCAGTACTTC.

The CDR3 nucleotides read TGTGCCAGCAGCAAGGGGGCAGGAGGGCGCGAGCAGTTCTTC. Its protein is CASSKGAGGREQFF. This chain joins TRBV11-3 and TRBJ2-1; tentatively, D is TRBD1 (7 bases). The CDR3 loop spans 14 amino acids. Germline V gene data show CDR1 as SGHNT and CDR2 as YENEEA. V gave up 5 bases and J gave up 10 bases, with 18 bases separating them. The full variable domain, completed using reference TRBV11-3 and TRBJ2-1, is EAGVVQSPRYKIIEKKQPVAFWCNPISGHNTLYWYLQNLGQGPELLIRYENEEAVDDSQLPKDRFSAERLKGVDSTLKIQPAELGDSAVYLCASSKGAGGREQFFGPGTRLTVL.

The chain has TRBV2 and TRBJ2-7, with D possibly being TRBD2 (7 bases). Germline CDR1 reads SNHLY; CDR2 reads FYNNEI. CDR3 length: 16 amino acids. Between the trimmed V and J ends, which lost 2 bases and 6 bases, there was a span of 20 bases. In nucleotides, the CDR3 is TGTGCCAGCAGTGAATACTTACAGGGAGGGCGAGGCGAGCAGTACTTC. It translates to CASSEYLQGGRGEQYF.

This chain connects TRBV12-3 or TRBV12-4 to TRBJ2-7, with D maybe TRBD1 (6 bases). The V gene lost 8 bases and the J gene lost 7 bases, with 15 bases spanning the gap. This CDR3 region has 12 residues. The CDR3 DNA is TGTGCCAGCGGTGGGGGCTCCGGGGAGCAGTACTTC. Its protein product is CASGGGSGEQYF.

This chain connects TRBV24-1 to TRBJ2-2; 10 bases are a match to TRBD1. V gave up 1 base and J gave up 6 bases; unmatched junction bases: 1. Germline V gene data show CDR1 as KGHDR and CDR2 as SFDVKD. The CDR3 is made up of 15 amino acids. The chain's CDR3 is CATSDLGTGAGELFF. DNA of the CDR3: TGTGCCACCAGTGATTTAGGGACAGGGGCCGGGGAGCTGTTTTTT.

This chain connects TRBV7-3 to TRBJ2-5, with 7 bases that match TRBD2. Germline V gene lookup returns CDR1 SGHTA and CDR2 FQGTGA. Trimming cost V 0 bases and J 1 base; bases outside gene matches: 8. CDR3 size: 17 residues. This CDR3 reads CASSLTPAGYSQETQYF. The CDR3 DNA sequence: TGTGCCAGCAGCTTAACACCAGCGGGGTACTCCCAAGAGACCCAGTACTTC.

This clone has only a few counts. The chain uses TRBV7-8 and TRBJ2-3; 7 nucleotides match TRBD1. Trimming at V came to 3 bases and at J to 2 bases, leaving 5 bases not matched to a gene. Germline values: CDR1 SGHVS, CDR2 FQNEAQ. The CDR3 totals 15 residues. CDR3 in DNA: TGTGCCAGCAGCTTCCGGGACAGTCACACAGATACGCAGTATTTT. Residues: CASSFRDSHTDTQYF.

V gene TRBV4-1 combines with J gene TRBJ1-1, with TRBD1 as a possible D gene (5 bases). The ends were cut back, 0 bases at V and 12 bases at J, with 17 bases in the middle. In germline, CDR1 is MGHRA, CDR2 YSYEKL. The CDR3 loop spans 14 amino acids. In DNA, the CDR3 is TGCGCCAGCAGCCAAGACTGGGACTCCGGTGGGTCTTTCTTT. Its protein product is CASSQDWDSGGSFF.

CDR3 region: CASSQAGGQGNTGELFF. In nucleotides, the CDR3 is TGCGCCAGCAGCCAAGCAGGGGGACAGGGGAACACCGGGGAGCTGTTTTTT. This chain links TRBV4-3 with TRBJ2-2; 9 bases match TRBD1. Germline trimming cut 1 base from V and 1 base from J; bases unmatched to any gene: 4. CDR3 length: 17 residues. Per germline, CDR1 LGHNA and CDR2 YSLEER.

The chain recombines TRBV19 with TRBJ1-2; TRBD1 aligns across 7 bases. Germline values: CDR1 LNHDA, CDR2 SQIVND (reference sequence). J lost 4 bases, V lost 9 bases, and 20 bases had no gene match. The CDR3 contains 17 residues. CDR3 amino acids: CASLPGTETGLLYGYTF. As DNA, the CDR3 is TGTGCCAGCCTCCCCGGAACAGAGACAGGGTTACTCTATGGCTACACCTTC.

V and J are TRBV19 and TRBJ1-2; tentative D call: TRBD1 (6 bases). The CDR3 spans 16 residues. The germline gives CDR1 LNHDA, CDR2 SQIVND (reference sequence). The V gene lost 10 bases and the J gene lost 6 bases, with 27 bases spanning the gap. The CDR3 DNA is TGTGCCACCAGTATCGACGCTGGGGCCAGGGGCAATGGCTACACCTTC. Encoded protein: CATSIDAGARGNGYTF.

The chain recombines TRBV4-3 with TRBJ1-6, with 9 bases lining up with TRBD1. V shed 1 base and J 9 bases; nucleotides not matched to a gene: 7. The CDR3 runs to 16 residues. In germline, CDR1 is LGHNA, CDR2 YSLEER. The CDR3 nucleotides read TGCGCCAGCAGCCAAGCAGGGACAGGGTATGGTTCACCCCTCCACTTT. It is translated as CASSQAGTGYGSPLHF.